The T cell receptor (beta chain) under discussion was sequenced for a study of T cell responses to AZD1222 COVID-19 vaccine (dated by TCRdb to the early 2020s). Study-level background: TCR sequencing was performed for 230 to 250 trial participants, of whom about 210 were given two doses of AZD1222 and around 25 were given two doses of MenACWY control vaccine. Trial participants were enrolled by age into 18-55, 56-69 and 70-plus year subgroups, with approximately 150, 30 and 60 TCR-sequenced participants respectively.

The study at large found these results: The 56-69-year group was small, and its depth increase did not reach significance, likely because of low power. Conclusions about previously exposed vaccinees are limited, since just a handful of AZD1222 recipients were seropositive for SARS-CoV-2 at baseline. Reportedly, close to half of the unique spike-specific TCRs recognized epitopes lying outside the regions that are mutated in the B.1.351 and B.1.1.7 variants. Spike-specific TCR breadth and depth rose significantly after two AZD1222 doses compared with day 0 and with MenACWY recipients. Vaccine-associated CD4 TCRs spanned the whole spike protein, with dominant responses in regions 160-218 and 743-854. Because no samples from the day 14 peak response were available, repertoires could be characterized only after the peak T cell response. Participants were mostly white British, with more females than males. The authors suggested clonal diversity may have been underestimated.

V is reduced by 3 bases and J by 11 bases, leaving a spacing of 16 bases between them. Spanning cysteine to phenylalanine, the CDR3 consists of 13 amino acids. Just CDR3 DNA is preserved here, 39 bases in frame from base 1. Explained via the paper, the time point label denotes: about 28 days (+/-7) after the second vaccine dose. AZD1222 recipients with second doses at about 4 weeks or about 12 weeks were pooled, because spike-specific TCR depth and breadth did not differ between schedules. The vaccinee samples were drawn from two UK trials, COV001 and COV002, one of which was a single-blind randomized controlled phase 2/3 trial testing AZD1222 (ChAdOx1 nCoV-19) in healthy adults. For TCRbeta chain sequencing, PBMC samples were collected from trial participants at day 0 and at day 28 after the second dose. The CDR3 regions of human TCRbeta chains were subjected to immunosequencing. The paper's data handling went like this. Repertoire TCRs were matched against a reference library of SARS-CoV-2-specific TCRs generated with the MIRA antigen-specificity platform. Breadth was defined as the fraction of unique TCRs that were SARS-CoV-2-associated. Depth was defined as the fraction of total T cells that were SARS-CoV-2-associated. Each spike-specific TCR was assigned to its reactive spike region and to a CD4 or CD8 class using the MIRA data. Log10-transformed breadth and depth values were compared by one-way ANOVA with Sidak's multiple comparisons tests. TCRdb obtained this table from immuneACCESS and retained in-frame rearrangements with V and J assigned. These tables miss some clones; where compared with another copy, unresolved V genes account for less than half of the shortfall, and the remainder is unexplained. The V and J calls and clone size were taken over from that table, and D and trimming were inferred from the DNA. In this sample the table shows about 100,000 clones, roughly 85% of which occur a single time. The ten largest clones add up to about 5% of the sample.

Concerning this clone: Its binding antigen is unknown. It has no much larger one-base neighbor in the sample; base qualities were not kept.

The V gene is TRBV12-3 or TRBV12-4 and the J gene is TRBJ1-1, and the D gene may be TRBD1, 5 bases matching. Sequenced here: peripheral blood, sampled 28 days after the second AZD1222 dose. The sequence derives from an adult who received the AZD1222 COVID-19 vaccine. The encoded CDR3 is CASSLKQETSAFF. Read as DNA, the sequence is TGTGCCAGCAGTTTGAAACAGGAGACGTCTGCTTTCTTT.